The clone carrying this T cell receptor beta chain came up a few times. The data belong to a study of blood T cell repertoires in COVID-19. In the original processing: By means of reference gene primer amplification, nucleated cell counts were estimated. The protocol was immunoSEQ multiplex PCR, while the TCRdb copy is restricted to in-frame clones and leaves out a portion. The V and J calls and clone size were taken over from that table, and D and trimming were inferred from the DNA. This table has about 200,000 clones, more than 65% appearing once. The germline V and J ends were trimmed by 1 base and 5 bases, with 4 bases remaining between them. CDR1 is DFQATT, CDR2 SNEGSKA, per germline (reference sequence). This CDR3 comprises 11 residues.

Sequencing input: peripheral blood. The receptor comes from a woman at least 80 years old with acute or convalescent COVID-19. The chain couples TRBV20-1 to TRBJ2-3; unclear D gene. In nucleotides, the CDR3 is TGCAGTGCTAGAGGACAAGATACGCAGTATTTT. Translated, it gives CSARGQDTQYF.